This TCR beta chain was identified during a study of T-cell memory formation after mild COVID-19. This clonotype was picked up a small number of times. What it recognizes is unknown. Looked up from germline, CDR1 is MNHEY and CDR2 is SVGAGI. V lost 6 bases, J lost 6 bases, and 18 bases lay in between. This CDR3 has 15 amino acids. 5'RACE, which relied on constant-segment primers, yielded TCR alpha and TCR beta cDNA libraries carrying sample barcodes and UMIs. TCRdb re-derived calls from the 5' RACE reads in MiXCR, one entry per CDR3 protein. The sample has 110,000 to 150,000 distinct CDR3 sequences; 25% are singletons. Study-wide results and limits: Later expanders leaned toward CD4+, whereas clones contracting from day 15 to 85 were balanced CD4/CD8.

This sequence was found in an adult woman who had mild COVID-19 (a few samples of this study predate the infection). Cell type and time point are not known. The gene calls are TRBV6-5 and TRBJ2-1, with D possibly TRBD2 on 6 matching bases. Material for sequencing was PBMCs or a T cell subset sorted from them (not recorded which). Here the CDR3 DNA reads TGTGCCAGCAGCCTCACTAGCCTAACCCGCAATGAGCAGTTCTTC. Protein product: CASSLTSLTRNEQFF.